This T cell receptor (beta chain) originates from a study of synovial regulatory T cells in juvenile arthritis. Clones were sequenced by immunoSEQ multiplex PCR, and TCRdb holds only the in-frame ones, with some missing. The sample shows just under 10,000 clones, and 0.95% to 1% sits with its ten largest clones. CDR3 size: 12 residues. The protein alone is recorded here. CDR1 is ENHRY, CDR2 SYGVKD, per germline. The chain links TRBV10-3 to TRBJ1-2; TCRdb calls TRBD1, which cannot be checked without DNA. The sequencing input was Treg cells from blood. Subset defined: remaining (HLA-DR-negative) circulating blood Treg cells. The clonotype comes from a donor aged 2-30 years with juvenile idiopathic arthritis. This CDR3 is CAVGQGTEGYTF.